This TCR beta chain was identified in a study of cytomegalovirus exposure and HLA in healthy donors. Study-wide findings and caveats: A later analysis linked a missense variant in DCLRE1C to the trimming of TCR beta V and J genes. The CMV antigen specificity of a few CMV-associated chains was confirmed through in vitro analysis.

As concerns this clone: Its antigen is currently unknown.

Use of 60 Vbeta and 13 Jbeta primers characterized the PCR. Methods used by the authors: A follow-up analysis tallied about 80 million unique TCR beta chains, approximately 11 million shared. Sequencing used immunoSEQ multiplex PCR; TCRdb keeps in-frame clones, though not all of them. V and J calls plus clone size are reproduced from that table; the DNA served to infer D and trimming. The sample consists of roughly 120,000 clones, over 60% of them appearing once. Each of the donors was a healthy bone marrow donor. There are 15 residues in the CDR3. Germline V gives CDR1 SGHTA, CDR2 FQGTGA. After removal of 6 bases from V and 6 bases from J, the junction contained 6 bases not matched to a gene.

This TCR derives from a woman aged 60 to 75 in good health and CMV-seropositive. Specimen: PBMCs. This sequence joins TRBV7-3 and TRBJ2-2; 11 bases match TRBD2. The CDR3 DNA reads TGTGCCAGCAGTCCCAATAGCGGGAGGGCCGGGGAGCTGTTTTTT. Translating it yields CASSPNSGRAGELFF.